Listed below are T cell receptor beta chains from one sample, sequenced in a study of T cells after yellow fever vaccination. TCRdb reprocessed the 5' RACE reads with MiXCR, giving one entry per CDR3 protein. The sample has some 420,000 distinct CDR3 sequences, about 17% seen once. Sequences were derived from PBMCs, sampled before the yellow fever booster vaccination. The receptors stem from a man aged 18 to 30 who received the YFV17D yellow fever vaccine. Each CDR3 is given with its conserved first and last residue. The D gene is left open where the match is weak. Rows give clone size only sometimes, using once, few, many, or a class for an expanded clone.

V	size	J	D	DNA	CDR3
TRBV7-2	-	TRBJ2-5	-	TGTGCCAGCAGCTTAGACAGGCCAACCGAGACCCAGTACTTC	CASSLDRPTETQYF
TRBV20-1	-	TRBJ1-6	TRBD1	TGCAGTGCTAGAGATGGGAAGGGGACAGGGAAGGCAATTTCACCCCTCCACTTT	CSARDGKGTGKAISPLHF
TRBV24-1	many	TRBJ2-2	-	TGTGCCACCAGTGATACCCGGGCCGACACCGGGGAGCTGTTTTTT	CATSDTRADTGELFF
TRBV27	-	TRBJ1-4	-	TGTGCCAGCAGTTCACGCCCAACTAATGAAAAACTGTTTTTT	CASSSRPTNEKLFF
TRBV29-1	few	TRBJ2-1	TRBD2	TGCAGCGTTGAAATCAGCGGGGGAGATTACAATGAGCAGTTCTTC	CSVEISGGDYNEQFF
TRBV4-2	few	TRBJ2-2	-	TGTGCCAGCAGCCAAGATTACGGCACCGGGGAGCTGTTTTTT	CASSQDYGTGELFF
TRBV7-9	few	TRBJ1-2	-	TGTGCCAGCAGCTTAAGGGCCAGGGGCTACACCTTC	CASSLRARGYTF
TRBV6-1	-	TRBJ2-3	-	TGTGCCAGCAGTAGGTCACCACATAGCACAGATACGCAGTATTTT	CASSRSPHSTDTQYF
TRBV15	-	TRBJ2-5	TRBD2	TGTGCCACCAGCAGAAGAGTTGGCTCCCGGGGGGAAGAGACCCAGTACTTC	CATSRRVGSRGEETQYF
TRBV7-2	many	TRBJ1-3	-	TGTGCCAGCAGCTTAGCCGGAAACACCATATATTTT	CASSLAGNTIYF
TRBV7-2	few	TRBJ1-6	TRBD1	TGTGCCAGCAGCCCGGGGACAGTGAATCTCCACTTT	CASSPGTVNLHF
TRBV7-2	-	TRBJ2-4	-	TGTGCCAGCAGTTCCCCGCCAAACATTCAGTACTTC	CASSSPPNIQYF
TRBV6-5	few	TRBJ1-1	-	TGTGCCAGCAGCTCGGGCCAGTCACCCACTGAAGCTTTCTTT	CASSSGQSPTEAFF
TRBV4-1	few	TRBJ2-7	TRBD1	TGCGCCAGCAGCTACCCCGGGACAGGGGTCGAGCAGTACTTC	CASSYPGTGVEQYF
TRBV5-8	few	TRBJ2-1	TRBD1	TGTGCCAGCAGTTTCTCCGGGACAGGGGTCGAGCAGTTCTTC	CASSFSGTGVEQFF
TRBV2	-	TRBJ2-5	TRBD2	TGTGCCAGCGGGCGGAGTAGCGGGGGAGGGGAGACCCAGTACTTC	CASGRSSGGGETQYF
TRBV29-1	-	TRBJ2-2	TRBD1	TGCAGCGTTGATTCCCAGACAGGGAGCACCGGGGAGCTGTTTTTT	CSVDSQTGSTGELFF
TRBV7-9	-	TRBJ2-2	TRBD2	TGTGCCGGCAGGAAGATAGCGGGGGACACCGGGGAGCTGTTTTTT	CAGRKIAGDTGELFF
TRBV20-1	-	TRBJ1-5	-	TGCAGTGCGAGACGGGGCGTGGGTGATCAGCCCCAGCATTTT	CSARRGVGDQPQHF
TRBV28	-	TRBJ1-2	TRBD1	TGTGCCAGCCAGCCAACAGGGGGCTATGGCTACACCTTC	CASQPTGGYGYTF
TRBV20-1	few	TRBJ1-6	-	TGCAGTGCTCCATGGGGACTGGGGAGCTCCTATAATTCACCCCTCCACTTT	CSAPWGLGSSYNSPLHF
TRBV27	-	TRBJ2-1	-	TGTGCCAGCAGTTTAGGAACCCCGGGACTCCGTTTTTACAATGAGCAGTTCTTC	CASSLGTPGLRFYNEQFF
TRBV4-1	few	TRBJ2-3	-	TGCGCCAGCAGCCAAGTCCACGCTGATACGCAGTATTTT	CASSQVHADTQYF
TRBV4-1	-	TRBJ1-1	-	TGCGCCAGCAGCCCAAGGACGGCCACCGTTCGGAACACTGAAGCTTTCTTT	CASSPRTATVRNTEAFF
TRBV11-3	-	TRBJ2-5	-	TGTGCCAGCAGCTCGGACGGATCTTTAGAGACCCAGTACTTC	CASSSDGSLETQYF
TRBV5-6	many	TRBJ1-5	-	TGTGCCAGCAGCTTGGCCGCGGGAACACCCAATCAGCCCCAGCATTTT	CASSLAAGTPNQPQHF
TRBV7-9	-	TRBJ2-1	-	TGTGCCAGCAGCTTAAATCGGCAGGGTTACAATGAGCAGTTCTTC	CASSLNRQGYNEQFF
TRBV10-3	-	TRBJ2-3	TRBD2	TGTGCCATCAGTCCCCAGCGGGGGGGGGCACACCTCACAGATACGCAGTATTTT	CAISPQRGGAHLTDTQYF
TRBV28	few	TRBJ2-1	-	TGTGCCAGCAGTGATCTATACAATGAGCAGTTCTTC	CASSDLYNEQFF
TRBV4-2	-	TRBJ2-1	TRBD2	TGTGCCAGCAGCCAAGAGCCCTTCAGCGGGGGATTGAATGAGCAGTTCTTC	CASSQEPFSGGLNEQFF
TRBV11-2	few	TRBJ1-5	-	TGTGCCAGCAGCTCAAAGGGGCGTCAGCATCAGCCCCAGCATTTT	CASSSKGRQHQPQHF
TRBV20-1	few	TRBJ1-1	-	TGCAGCGCGCCTTGGGGGGTTGAAGCTTTCTTT	CSAPWGVEAFF
TRBV6-1	-	TRBJ2-7	-	TGTGCCAGCAGTGAAGCGCCCTTCGGGGACATACCGACATCCTACGAGCAGTACTTC	CASSEAPFGDIPTSYEQYF
TRBV29-1	many	TRBJ1-1	-	TGCAGCGTTGAAGACTACAGGAGCGCTGAAGCTTTCTTT	CSVEDYRSAEAFF
TRBV29-1	few	TRBJ2-4	-	TGCAGCGCCGGGACAAGATTAGCCAAAAACATTCAGTACTTC	CSAGTRLAKNIQYF
TRBV7-2	-	TRBJ2-2	TRBD1	TGTGCCAGCAGCTCGAGGACAGGGGGTTTAGTCGGGGAGCTGTTTTTT	CASSSRTGGLVGELFF
TRBV7-6	-	TRBJ2-7	-	TGTGCCAGCAGCTTAGTGGGGTGGAGGCAGGGCGAGGAGTACTTC	CASSLVGWRQGEEYF
TRBV6-1	few	TRBJ2-3	TRBD2	TGTGCCAGCAGTGACCGGGGGGGACCAAATACGCAGTATTTT	CASSDRGGPNTQYF
TRBV5-1	few	TRBJ2-3	TRBD1	TGCGCCAGCAGCCCCGACAGGGGGGCCACAGATACGCAGTATTTT	CASSPDRGATDTQYF
TRBV20-1	few	TRBJ1-1	-	TGCAGTGCCCCCCGAGCGGGATCAAAAATGAACACTGAAGCTTTCTTT	CSAPRAGSKMNTEAFF
TRBV10-3	-	TRBJ2-5	-	TGTGCCATCAGTAAACAGGGAGAGGGAGAGACCCAGTACTTC	CAISKQGEGETQYF
TRBV12-3/TRBV12-4	few	TRBJ1-5	-	TGTGCCAGCAATCTTGAGCGGCAGCCCCAGCATTTT	CASNLERQPQHF
TRBV2	few	TRBJ2-1	-	TGTGCCAGCAGTGAAGGCAGCAGGCGAGGGTTCTTC	CASSEGSRRGFF
TRBV20-1	few	TRBJ1-4	TRBD1	TGCAGTGCTAGAAGGCAGGGGGCTCGAACTAATGAAAAACTGTTTTTT	CSARRQGARTNEKLFF
TRBV2	-	TRBJ2-5	TRBD1	TGTGCCAGCAGTGAAGATAGGGGACAGCCCCAAGAGACCCAGTACTTC	CASSEDRGQPQETQYF
TRBV7-2	-	TRBJ2-3	-	TGTGCCAGCAGCTTAGAGGGAGTGGGCATTGGGGTTACAGATACGCAGTATTTT	CASSLEGVGIGVTDTQYF
TRBV5-1	-	TRBJ1-1	-	TGCGCCAGCAGCTTGGAGGAAAGAAACGAAGCTTTCTTT	CASSLEERNEAFF
TRBV27	-	TRBJ1-3	TRBD1	TGTGCCAGCAGCAGACAGGGGGCTGACACCATATATTTT	CASSRQGADTIYF
TRBV19	-	TRBJ2-1	-	TGTGCCACCCAGGACATGCCCTACAATGAGCAGTTCTTC	CATQDMPYNEQFF
TRBV12-3/TRBV12-4	few	TRBJ1-1	TRBD1	TGTGCCAGCAGTCTCGAGGGGGCGGGCGCTGAAGCTTTCTTT	CASSLEGAGAEAFF
TRBV12-3/TRBV12-4	many	TRBJ1-1	-	TGTGCCAGCAGTTCCAGGGTGCCCATGAACACTGAAGCTTTCTTT	CASSSRVPMNTEAFF
TRBV27	few	TRBJ1-1	TRBD1	TGTGCCAGCAGGAAACAGGGGTCCACTGAAGCTTTCTTT	CASRKQGSTEAFF
TRBV15	-	TRBJ2-1	TRBD2	TGTGCCACCAGCAAAAGGACTAGCGGGAGAGGATACAATGAGCAGTTCTTC	CATSKRTSGRGYNEQFF
TRBV7-2	-	TRBJ2-1	-	TGTGCCAGCAGCTTAGTCGGCGCGGGGGCCCAGCTCAATGAGCAGTTCTTC	CASSLVGAGAQLNEQFF
TRBV4-1	-	TRBJ1-1	TRBD1	TGCGCCAGCAGCCAAGATCGATACAGGGGGGTTGAAGCTTTCTTT	CASSQDRYRGVEAFF